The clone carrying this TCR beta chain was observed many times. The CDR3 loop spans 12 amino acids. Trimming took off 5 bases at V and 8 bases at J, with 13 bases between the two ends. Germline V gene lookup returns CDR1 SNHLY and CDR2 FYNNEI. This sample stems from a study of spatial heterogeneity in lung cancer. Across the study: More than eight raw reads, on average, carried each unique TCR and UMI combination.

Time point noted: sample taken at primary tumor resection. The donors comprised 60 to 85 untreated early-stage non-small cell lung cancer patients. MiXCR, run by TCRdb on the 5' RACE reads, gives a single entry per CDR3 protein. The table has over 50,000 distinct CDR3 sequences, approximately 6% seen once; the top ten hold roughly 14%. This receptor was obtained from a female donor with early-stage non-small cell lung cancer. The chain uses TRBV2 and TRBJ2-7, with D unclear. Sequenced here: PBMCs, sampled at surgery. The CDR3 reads CASSILVGQQYV. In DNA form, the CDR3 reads TGTGCCAGCAGTATCCTCGTGGGCCAGCAGTACGTC.